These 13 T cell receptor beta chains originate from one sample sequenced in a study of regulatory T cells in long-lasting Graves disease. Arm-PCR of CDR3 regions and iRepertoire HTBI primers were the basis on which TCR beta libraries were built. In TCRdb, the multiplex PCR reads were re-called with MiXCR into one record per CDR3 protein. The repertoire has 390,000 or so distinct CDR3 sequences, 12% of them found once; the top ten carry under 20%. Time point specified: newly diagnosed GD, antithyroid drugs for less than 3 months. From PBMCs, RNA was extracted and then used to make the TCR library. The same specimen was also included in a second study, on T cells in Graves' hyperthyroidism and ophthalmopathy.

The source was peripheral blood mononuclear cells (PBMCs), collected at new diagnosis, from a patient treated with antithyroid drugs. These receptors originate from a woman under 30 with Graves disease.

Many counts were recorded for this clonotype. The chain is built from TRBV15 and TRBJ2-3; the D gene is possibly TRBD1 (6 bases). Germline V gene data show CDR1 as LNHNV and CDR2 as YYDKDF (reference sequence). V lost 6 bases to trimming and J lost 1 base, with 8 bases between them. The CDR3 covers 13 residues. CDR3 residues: CATSEGGTDTQYF. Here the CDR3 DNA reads TGTGCCACCAGTGAGGGGGGCACAGATACGCAGTATTTT.

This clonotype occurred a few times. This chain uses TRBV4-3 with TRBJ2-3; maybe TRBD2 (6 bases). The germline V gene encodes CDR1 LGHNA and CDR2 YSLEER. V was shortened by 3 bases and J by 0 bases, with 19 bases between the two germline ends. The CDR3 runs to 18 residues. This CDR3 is CASSHLRDFQLSTDTQYF. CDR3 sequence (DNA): TGCGCCAGCAGCCATCTCCGGGACTTCCAATTAAGCACAGATACGCAGTATTTT.

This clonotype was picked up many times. Written as DNA, the CDR3 is TGCGCCAGCAGCCTGAATGTCAGGGAAAACTATGGCTACACCTTC. Amino acids: CASSLNVRENYGYTF. The J gene is TRBJ1-2, the V gene TRBV4-3; D is possibly TRBD1 (5 bases). The V end was cut by 4 bases, the J end by 2 bases, with 14 bases between. The germline CDR1 and CDR2 sequences are LGHNA and YSLEER. The CDR3 length is 15 residues.

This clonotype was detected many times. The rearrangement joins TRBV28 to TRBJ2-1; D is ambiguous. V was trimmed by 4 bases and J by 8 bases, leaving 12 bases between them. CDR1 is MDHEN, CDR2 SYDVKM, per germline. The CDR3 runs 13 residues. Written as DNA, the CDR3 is TGTGCCAGCAGTTCCCGGTCCCTCGATGAGCAGTTCTTC. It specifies CASSSRSLDEQFF. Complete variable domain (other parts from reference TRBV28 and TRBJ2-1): DVKVTQSSRYLVKRTGEKVFLECVQDMDHENMFWYRQDPGLGLRLIYFSYDVKMKEKGDIPEGYSVSREKKERFSLILESASTNQTSMYLCASSSRSLDEQFFGPGTRLTVL.

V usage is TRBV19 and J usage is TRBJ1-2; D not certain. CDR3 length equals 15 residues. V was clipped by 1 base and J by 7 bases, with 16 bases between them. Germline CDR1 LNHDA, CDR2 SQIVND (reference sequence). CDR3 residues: CASSIGGNPSIGYTF. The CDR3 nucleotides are TGTGCCAGTAGTATAGGAGGCAACCCTTCTATTGGCTACACCTTC.

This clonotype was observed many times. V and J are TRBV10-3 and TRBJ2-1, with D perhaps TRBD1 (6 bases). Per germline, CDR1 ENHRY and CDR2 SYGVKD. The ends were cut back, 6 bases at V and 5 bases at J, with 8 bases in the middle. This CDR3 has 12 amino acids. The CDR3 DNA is TGTGCCATCAGAAGACAGGACAATGAGCAGTTCTTC. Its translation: CAIRRQDNEQFF.

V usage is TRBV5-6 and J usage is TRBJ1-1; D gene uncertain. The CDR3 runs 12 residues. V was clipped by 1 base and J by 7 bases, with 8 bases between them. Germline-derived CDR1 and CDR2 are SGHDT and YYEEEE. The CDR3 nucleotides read TGTGCCAGCAGCTTGTGGCAGAATGAAGCTTTCTTT. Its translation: CASSLWQNEAFF.

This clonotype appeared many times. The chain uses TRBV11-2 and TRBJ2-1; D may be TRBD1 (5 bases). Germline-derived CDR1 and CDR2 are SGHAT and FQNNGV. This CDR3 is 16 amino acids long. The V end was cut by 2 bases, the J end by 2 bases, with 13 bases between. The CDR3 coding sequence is TGTGCCAGCAGCTTAAGGGGTATGAGGACCTACAATGAGCAGTTCTTC. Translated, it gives CASSLRGMRTYNEQFF.

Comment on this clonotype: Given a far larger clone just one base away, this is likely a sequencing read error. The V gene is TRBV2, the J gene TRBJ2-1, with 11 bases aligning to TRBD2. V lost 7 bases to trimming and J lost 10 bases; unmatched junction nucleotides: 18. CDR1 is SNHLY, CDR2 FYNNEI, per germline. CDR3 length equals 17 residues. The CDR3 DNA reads TGTGCCAGCACTTGGGACGGTACTAGCGGGAGAGTGGGAGAGCAGTTCTTC. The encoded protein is CASTWDGTSGRVGEQFF.

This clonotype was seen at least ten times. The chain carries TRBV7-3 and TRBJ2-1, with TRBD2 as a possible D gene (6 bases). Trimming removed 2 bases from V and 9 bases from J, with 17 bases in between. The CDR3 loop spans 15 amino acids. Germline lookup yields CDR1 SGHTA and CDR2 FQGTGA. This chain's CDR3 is CASSLQGGAAGEQFF. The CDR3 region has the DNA TGTGCCAGCAGCTTACAGGGCGGGGCTGCTGGTGAGCAGTTCTTC.

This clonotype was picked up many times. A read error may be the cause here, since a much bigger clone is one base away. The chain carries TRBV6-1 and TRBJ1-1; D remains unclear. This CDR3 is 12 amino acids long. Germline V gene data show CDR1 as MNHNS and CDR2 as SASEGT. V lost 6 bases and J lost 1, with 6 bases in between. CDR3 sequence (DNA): TGTGCCAGCAGCTCCAGGAACACTGAAGCTTTCTTT. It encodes CASSSRNTEAFF.

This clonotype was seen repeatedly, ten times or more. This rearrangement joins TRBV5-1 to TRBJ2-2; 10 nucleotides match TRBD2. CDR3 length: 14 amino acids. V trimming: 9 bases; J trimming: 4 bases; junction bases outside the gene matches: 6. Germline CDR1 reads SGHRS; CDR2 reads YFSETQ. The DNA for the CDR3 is TGCGCCACCAGAGCGGGGGGGCTCACCGGGGAGCTGTTTTTT. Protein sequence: CATRAGGLTGELFF.

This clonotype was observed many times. The CDR3 nucleotides read TGTGCCAGCAGTTACTCTCCCACCGGGGAGCTGTTTTTT. This gives the protein CASSYSPTGELFF. V usage is TRBV6-5 and J usage is TRBJ2-2, with D uncertain. The CDR3 sequence is 13 residues long. The germline V gene encodes CDR1 MNHEY and CDR2 SVGAGI. V dropped 0 bases and J dropped 4 bases, with 3 bases sitting between them.